This entry lists 27 T cell receptor beta chains sequenced from one sample in a study of T cells in Graves' hyperthyroidism and ophthalmopathy (dated by TCRdb to about 2019). Receptors were amplified or captured by multiplex PCR. Sequencing used an Illumina HiSeq 2000. The TCR beta CDR3 regions were amplified from RNA transcripts. The TCR CDR3 was subjected to a first round of RT-PCR using the HTBI primer set and the Qiagen OneStep RT-PCR kit. In TCRdb, the public reads were trimmed at Q25 with fastp and aligned with MiXCR, with productive beta chains retained. Merged by CDR3 protein, the rows form single entries marked with the most common genes and DNA. For this sample the table gives around 700,000 distinct CDR3 sequences, of which roughly a third were detected only once. Of the sample, less than 35% is held by the ten largest clones. Sequenced sample: blood. The receptors shown here come from a woman aged 40 to 49 with Graves' hyperthyroidism.

The chain uses TRBV20-1 and TRBJ2-3, with 12 bases identical to TRBD2. Germline V gene lookup returns CDR1 DFQATT and CDR2 SNEGSKA (reference sequence). The J segment lost 4 bases and the V segment lost 3 bases, leaving 5 bases of the junction unmatched. This CDR3 is built from 15 residues. CDR3: CSASPSGGAADTQYF. DNA of the CDR3: TGCAGTGCTAGCCCTAGCGGGGGGGCGGCAGATACGCAGTATTTT.

The V and J genes are TRBV7-9 and TRBJ1-4; D is possibly TRBD1 (5 bases). Per germline, CDR1 SEHNR and CDR2 FQNEAQ (reference sequence). V was clipped by 6 bases and J by 5 bases, with 16 bases between them. The CDR3 extends over 15 amino acids. The CDR3 DNA reads TGTGCCAGCAGTTCCAGGGAAAACTCGAATGAAAAACTGTTTTTT. Protein product: CASSSRENSNEKLFF.

The chain has TRBV6-5 and TRBJ1-6, with D maybe TRBD1 (6 bases). The V gene's germline CDR1 is MNHEY and CDR2 SVGAGI. The CDR3 spans 16 residues. The ends were cut back, 5 bases at V and 0 bases at J, with 11 bases in the middle. This CDR3 is CASSLGTSSYNSPLHF. In nucleotides, the CDR3 is TGTGCCAGCAGTCTCGGGACAAGCTCCTATAATTCACCCCTCCACTTT.

J is TRBJ2-7 and V is TRBV29-1, with 12 bases fitting TRBD2. The ends lost 3 bases at V and 7 bases at J; junction bases unmatched: 13. This CDR3 is 16 amino acids long. CDR1 SQVTM and CDR2 ANQGSEA come from the germline V gene. CDR3 sequence reads: CSVEAGTSGRRGEQYF. The CDR3 DNA follows: TGCAGCGTTGAGGCCGGGACTAGCGGGCGGCGCGGGGAGCAGTACTTC.

The chain is built from TRBV20-1 and TRBJ2-2; D assignment may be TRBD1 or TRBD2 (5 bases each). CDR1 and CDR2 (germline): DFQATT, SNEGSKA (reference sequence). This CDR3 comprises 16 residues. V lost 0 bases and J lost 2, with 13 bases in between. DNA for the CDR3: TGCAGTGCTAGAGAGCCCGGGACGGTCAACACCGGGGAGCTGTTTTTT. Translated: CSAREPGTVNTGELFF.

V usage is TRBV5-4 and J usage is TRBJ2-5; no clear D. Deletions cut 3 bases from V and 0 bases from J, with 15 bases between. The CDR3 is 16 amino acids. The germline V gene encodes CDR1 SGHNT and CDR2 YYREEE (reference sequence). CDR3 bases: TGTGCCAGCAGCTCTGGACGGAGCGCGTACCAAGAGACCCAGTACTTC. Its protein product is CASSSGRSAYQETQYF.

In this sample, this clonotype turned up a few times. The chain links TRBV4-2 to TRBJ2-5; 9 bases are shared with TRBD1. This CDR3 is built from 15 residues. The V gene end was trimmed by 4 bases and the J gene end by 5 bases; junction bases not matched to a gene: 8. CDR1 is LGHNA and CDR2 is YNFKEQ in the germline V gene. The CDR3 spells CASSRHRGQAETQYF. Here the CDR3 DNA reads TGTGCCAGCAGCCGACACAGGGGGCAGGCGGAGACCCAGTACTTC.

This clonotype was detected only a few times. The J gene is TRBJ2-6, the V gene TRBV28; D call uncertain. With 7 bases removed from V and 0 bases from J, the gap between germline ends came to 7 bases. CDR3 length: 14 amino acids. Germline V gene lookup returns CDR1 MDHEN and CDR2 SYDVKM. Written as DNA, the CDR3 is TGTGCCAGCATACCCAGCTCTGGGGCCAACGTCCTGACTTTC. Translation: CASIPSSGANVLTF. The variable domain in full, completed from reference TRBV28 and TRBJ2-6, reads DVKVTQSSRYLVKRTGEKVFLECVQDMDHENMFWYRQDPGLGLRLIYFSYDVKMKEKGDIPEGYSVSREKKERFSLILESASTNQTSMYLCASIPSSGANVLTFGAGSRLTVL.

This clonotype occurred many times. The J gene is TRBJ1-1, the V gene TRBV10-3; no reliable D call. V shed 4 bases and J shed 1 base, with 7 bases lying between them. Per germline, CDR1 ENHRY and CDR2 SYGVKD. This CDR3 has 13 amino acids. This CDR3 is CAISATENTEAFF. The CDR3 DNA sequence: TGTGCCATCAGTGCTACAGAGAACACTGAAGCTTTCTTT.

Comments on this clonotype: One end of the junction varies from germline; a read error may be responsible. The chain joins TRBV7-3 to TRBJ2-2; TRBD2 matches at 7 bases. This CDR3 has 14 residues. Looked up from germline, CDR1 is SGHTA and CDR2 is FQGTGA. CDR3 DNA: TGCGCCAGCCAGCGGGACCTATACACCGGGGAGCTGTTTTTT. This encodes CASQRDLYTGELFF. The full variable domain, completed using reference TRBV7-3 and TRBJ2-2, is GAGVSQTPSNKVTEKGKYVELRCDPISGHTALYWYRQSLGQGPEFLIYFQGTGAADDSGLPNDRFFAVRPEGSVSTLKIQRTERGDSAVYLCASQRDLYTGELFFGEGSRLTVL.

This clonotype was observed a few times. The genes are TRBV19 and TRBJ1-1; a weak D match, TRBD1 (6 bases). Between the trimmed V and J ends, which lost 3 bases and 3 bases, there was a span of 20 bases. CDR1 is LNHDA, CDR2 SQIVND, per germline (reference sequence). This CDR3 contains 17 residues. Written as DNA, the CDR3 is TGTGCCAGTAGTATGAATCTACAGGGAAAAGCGTACACTGAAGCTTTCTTT. Amino acid sequence: CASSMNLQGKAYTEAFF. The whole variable domain, filled in from reference TRBV19 and TRBJ1-1, reads DGGITQSPKYLFRKEGQNVTLSCEQNLNHDAMYWYRQDPGQGLRLIYYSQIVNDFQKGDIAEGYSVSREKKESFPLTVTSAQKNPTAFYLCASSMNLQGKAYTEAFFGQGTRLTVV.

The V gene is TRBV20-1, the J gene TRBJ2-2; maybe TRBD2 (5 bases). From germline, CDR1 is DFQATT and CDR2 SNEGSKA (reference sequence). V was trimmed by 3 bases and J by 2 bases, leaving 16 bases between them. There are 16 residues in the CDR3. The CDR3 region has the DNA TGCAGTGCTAGGAGTATAGCGACGTTCAACACCGGGGAGCTGTTTTTT. This codes for CSARSIATFNTGELFF.

The table lists this clonotype with many counts. V is TRBV6-2 or TRBV6-3 and J is TRBJ2-5; no clear D gene. There are 11 residues in the CDR3. The germline gives CDR1 MNHEY, CDR2 SVGEGT. The V end lost 6 bases, the J end lost 3 bases, and 5 bases lay between the germline ends. The CDR3 DNA reads TGTGCCAGCAGCGTGGAAGAGACCCAGTACTTC. Its protein product is CASSVEETQYF.

This clonotype was counted many times. The junction shows a germline mismatch at one end, possibly a read error. V is TRBV19 and J is TRBJ2-5, with 8 bases fitting TRBD2. This CDR3 region has 14 residues. The germline CDR1 and CDR2 sequences are LNHDA and SQIVND (reference sequence). CDR3 nucleotide sequence: TGTGCCAGCAGTATCAGCGGGGGACAAGAGACCCAGTACTTC. This sequence encodes CASSISGGQETQYF.

In regard to this clonotype: One end of the junction does not line up with germline, which may come from a read error. The J gene is TRBJ1-5, the V gene TRBV20-1; no reliable D call. Germline CDR1 DFQATT, CDR2 SNEGSKA (reference sequence). The length of the CDR3 is 14 residues. CDR3 in DNA: TGCAGTGCTAGAGTGGGAGGGTCGGGTCAGCTCCAGCATTTT. This sequence encodes CSARVGGSGQLQHF.

This clonotype was observed a handful of times. CDR3 in amino acids: CASSHGHPNTEAFF. The DNA for the CDR3 is TGTGCCAGCAGCCATGGACACCCGAACACTGAAGCTTTCTTT. V usage is TRBV7-3 and J usage is TRBJ1-1, with D possibly being TRBD1 (5 bases). CDR3 length: 14 amino acids. Deletions cut 5 bases from V and 1 base from J, with 11 bases between. Germline loops: CDR1 SGHTA, CDR2 FQGTGA.

Worth noting for this clonotype: It is likely a read error, because the conserved phenylalanine at the end of the CDR3 is missing. This chain uses TRBV5-6 with TRBJ1-2; D is undetermined. V was trimmed by 0 bases and J by 8 bases, leaving 14 bases between them. Germline lookup yields CDR1 SGHDT and CDR2 YYEEEE. The CDR3 contains 14 residues. In nucleotides, the CDR3 is TGTGCCAGCAGCTTGGGGCCATCCCTGGGGGGCTACACCCTC. It translates to CASSLGPSLGGYTL.

This clonotype appeared many times. The V call is TRBV20-1, the J call TRBJ1-6; D is unclear. The V and J ends lost 5 bases and 8 bases respectively, with 13 bases between them. This CDR3 comprises 13 residues. Germline lookup yields CDR1 DFQATT and CDR2 SNEGSKA (reference sequence). CDR3 protein: CSAALALDSPLHF. In DNA form, the CDR3 reads TGCAGTGCTGCCCTGGCGTTAGATTCACCCCTCCACTTT.

This clonotype was picked up one time. The rearrangement uses TRBV2 and TRBJ1-1; no reliable D call. V lost 7 bases to trimming and J lost 4 bases, with 16 bases between them. The CDR3 runs 14 residues. Germline V lookup: CDR1 SNHLY, CDR2 FYNNEI. In nucleotides, the CDR3 is TGTGCCAGCACCATAGCGGGGAGGGCCACTGAAGCTTTCTTT. This sequence encodes CASTIAGRATEAFF. Drawing the rest from reference TRBV2 and TRBJ1-1, the complete variable domain is EPEVTQTPSHQVTQMGQEVILRCVPISNHLYFYWYRQILGQKVEFLVSFYNNEISEKSEIFDDQFSVERPDGSNFTLKIRSTKLEDSAMYFCASTIAGRATEAFFGQGTRLTVV.

This clonotype has a single count. Possible read error: a much larger clone is one base away. V gene TRBV6-2 or TRBV6-3 combines with J gene TRBJ2-5, with 7 bases lining up with TRBD2. This CDR3 is built from 12 residues. Germline trimming cut 10 bases from V and 7 bases from J; bases unmatched to any gene: 9. Germline CDR1 MNHEY, CDR2 SVGEGT. The CDR3 DNA is TGTGCCACCCGAGCGGGAAAAGGGACCCAGTACTTC. Encoded protein: CATRAGKGTQYF.

The rearrangement uses TRBV5-6 and TRBJ1-1; the D gene is possibly TRBD1 (5 bases). Germline V gene data show CDR1 as SGHDT and CDR2 as YYEEEE. The CDR3 runs 14 residues. The V and J ends lost 3 bases and 5 bases respectively, with 14 bases between them. In nucleotides, the CDR3 is TGTGCCAGCAGCTCCCCCTCTCGGGGGACTGAAGCTTTCTTT. Translation: CASSSPSRGTEAFF.

In regard to this clonotype: An end of the junction does not agree with germline; a read error may underlie this. V is TRBV9 and J is TRBJ2-7; 9 bases line up with TRBD1. The length of the CDR3 is 15 residues. CDR1 is SGDLS and CDR2 is YYNGEE in the germline V gene. The CDR3 sequence: CASSVGGGQGLERYF. In nucleotides, the CDR3 is TGTGCCAGCAGCGTGGGGGGGGGACAGGGTCTCGAGCGGTACTTC.

This clonotype occurred many times. The chain employs TRBV12-3 or TRBV12-4 and TRBJ1-5; D perhaps matches TRBD1 (5 bases). With 7 bases removed from V and 13 bases from J, the gap between germline ends came to 23 bases. The CDR3 covers 14 residues. Written as DNA, the CDR3 is TGTGCCAGCACCACAACTGGAACCGGGACTACACAGCATTTT. Its translation is CASTTTGTGTTQHF.

This clonotype was recorded a few times. The rearrangement joins TRBV12-3 or TRBV12-4 to TRBJ1-2, with a possible D match to TRBD1 (5 bases). The CDR3 loop spans 16 amino acids. V dropped 1 base and J dropped 6 bases, with 18 bases sitting between them. CDR3: CASSLVEKTEADGYTF. In nucleotides, the CDR3 is TGTGCCAGCAGTTTAGTAGAAAAGACAGAAGCTGATGGCTACACCTTC.

This clonotype appeared many times. The V call is TRBV6-2 or TRBV6-3, the J call TRBJ1-1; 7 nucleotides align to TRBD1. The V segment lost 6 bases and the J segment 3 bases; nucleotides outside the gene matches: 4. Germline CDR1 MNHEY, CDR2 SVGEGT. This CDR3 comprises 13 residues. CDR3 DNA sequence: TGTGCCAGCAGACTGGGACAGCACACTGAAGCTTTCTTT. Amino acids: CASRLGQHTEAFF.

This chain links TRBV6-5 with TRBJ1-5; 7 nucleotides align to TRBD1. The V segment lost 6 bases and the J segment 6 bases; nucleotides outside the gene matches: 8. The CDR3 length is 14 residues. Germline V gene lookup returns CDR1 MNHEY and CDR2 SVGAGI. CDR3 sequence: CASSAGGGPQPQHF. The CDR3 DNA is TGTGCCAGCAGCGCGGGAGGGGGCCCTCAGCCCCAGCATTTT.

The chain couples TRBV7-2 to TRBJ2-1; TRBD1 matches 7 bases. With 4 bases clipped from V and 6 bases from J, the junction kept 3 bases outside the gene matches. The CDR3 has 13 residues. Germline loops: CDR1 SGHTA, CDR2 FQGNSA. CDR3 residues: CASSSTGSNEQFF. CDR3 in DNA: TGTGCCAGCAGCTCGACAGGGTCCAATGAGCAGTTCTTC. The full variable domain, in which reference TRBV7-2 and TRBJ2-1 provide the parts outside the CDR3, is GAGVSQSPSNKVTEKGKDVELRCDPISGHTALYWYRQSLGQGLEFLIYFQGNSAPDKSGLPSDRFSAERTGGSVSTLTIQRTQQEDSAVYLCASSSTGSNEQFFGPGTRLTVL.